The clone carrying this T cell receptor (beta chain) was detected many times. This sample is part of a study of T cells of healthy individuals. The J segment lost 4 bases and the V segment lost 5 bases, leaving 11 bases of the junction unmatched. CDR3 length: 16 amino acids. Germline V gene sequence: CDR1 MNHEY, CDR2 SMNVEV (reference sequence). TCRdb reprocessed the 5' RACE reads via MiXCR and lists one record per CDR3 protein. The sample records 65,000 to 95,000 distinct CDR3 sequences, more than 5% being singletons. The chain uses TRBV27 and TRBJ2-3; 8 bases line up with TRBD2. This TCR derives from a female donor in good health. CDR3 loop: CASSPPLGGRPDTQYF. The CDR3 region has the DNA TGTGCCAGCAGTCCTCCACTGGGCGGGAGGCCAGATACGCAGTATTTT.